One and the same sample provided the 14 T cell receptor beta chains below, sequenced in a study of blood T cell repertoires in COVID-19. Sequencing used immunoSEQ multiplex PCR; TCRdb keeps in-frame clones, though not all of them. Here the sample spans about 87,000 clones, approximately 86% being singletons. Sample: peripheral blood. The receptors originated from a woman aged 80 or older with COVID-19, enrolled during active disease.

The chain carries TRBV11-2 and TRBJ2-2; TRBD2 matches 8 bases. This CDR3 is built from 16 residues. Trimming removed 5 bases from V and 3 bases from J; junction bases left unmatched: 8. Germline V gene sequence: CDR1 SGHAT, CDR2 FQNNGV. CDR3 nucleotides: TGTGCCAGCAGCCTACTTAGCGGGATAGACACCGGGGAGCTGTTTTTT. Translating it yields CASSLLSGIDTGELFF.

The V and J genes are TRBV18 and TRBJ1-2; D uncertain. Germline V lookup: CDR1 KGHSH, CDR2 LQKENI. The CDR3 has 13 amino acids. Trimming stripped 2 bases from V and 8 bases from J, with 12 bases between. DNA for the CDR3: TGTGCCAGCTCACCATGGGAGTTATGGGGCTACACCTTC. The encoded protein is CASSPWELWGYTF.

The table lists this clone with a count of one. The V gene is TRBV29-1, the J gene TRBJ1-4; tentative D call: TRBD1 (5 bases). Trimming took 6 bases from V and 5 from J, leaving 10 bases between them. Germline V gene lookup returns CDR1 SQVTM and CDR2 ANQGSEA. The CDR3 runs 12 residues. The DNA of the CDR3 is TGCAGCGTGGGGGGATTAAATGAAAAACTGTTTTTT. Translation gives CSVGGLNEKLFF.

This clone was counted between two and nine times. This chain links TRBV27 with TRBJ1-1; 9 nucleotides agree with TRBD1. V was pared by 3 bases and J by 5 bases, with 4 bases of the junction left unmatched. This CDR3 has 14 amino acids. Germline V gives CDR1 MNHEY, CDR2 SMNVEV (reference sequence). CDR3 protein: CASSLDRGRTEAFF. In DNA form, the CDR3 reads TGTGCCAGCAGTTTGGACAGGGGTCGGACTGAAGCTTTCTTT.

This chain's CDR3 is CASSATGLNEQFF. The CDR3 DNA follows: TGTGCCAGCAGTGCTACAGGGCTAAATGAGCAGTTCTTC. The chain combines TRBV6-4 with TRBJ2-1; perhaps TRBD1 as D (6 bases). Germline CDR1 reads MRHNA; CDR2 reads SNTAGT. The CDR3 length is 13 residues. With 4 bases removed from V and 7 bases from J, the gap between germline ends came to 11 bases.

The chain couples TRBV6-1 to TRBJ2-2; 7 positions match TRBD1. CDR1 and CDR2 (germline): MNHNS, SASEGT. The CDR3 sequence is 15 residues long. The J segment lost 7 bases and the V segment lost 1 base, leaving 6 bases of the junction unmatched. The DNA of the CDR3 is TGTGCCAGCAGTGAAGGTAGACAGGGAATCGGGGAGCTGTTTTTT. Amino acids: CASSEGRQGIGELFF.

The chain is built from TRBV5-1 and TRBJ2-7, with 12 bases aligning to TRBD2. There are 18 residues in the CDR3. CDR1 is SGHRS and CDR2 is YFSETQ in the germline V gene. After removal of 0 bases from V and 2 bases from J, the junction contained 9 bases not matched to a gene. CDR3 DNA: TGCGCCAGCAGCTTGGTCCCTATCGGGACTAGCGGGCCCTACGAGCAGTACTTC. Translating gives CASSLVPIGTSGPYEQYF.

This clone was recorded once. This chain uses TRBV11-3 with TRBJ2-3; 8 bases align to TRBD1. The CDR3 loop spans 16 amino acids. Germline assignment: CDR1 SGHNT and CDR2 YENEEA. V trimming: 5 bases; J trimming: 4 bases; junction bases outside the gene matches: 11. CDR3 DNA: TGTGCCAGCAGCCAAGGTCGGACAGGGTGGGCAGATACGCAGTATTTT. Encoded protein: CASSQGRTGWADTQYF.

The J gene is TRBJ2-1, the V gene TRBV7-6, with 9 bases matching TRBD2. With 8 bases clipped from V and 6 bases from J, the junction kept 11 bases outside the gene matches. The CDR3 sequence is 15 residues long. Germline lookup yields CDR1 SGHVS and CDR2 FNYEAQ. The CDR3 loop reads CASSQWLAGRNEQFF. The CDR3 region has the DNA TGTGCCAGCTCCCAGTGGCTAGCGGGGCGCAATGAGCAGTTCTTC.

V gene TRBV7-2 combines with J gene TRBJ2-7; 8 bases are a match to TRBD1. The CDR3 totals 16 residues. Germline CDR1 is SGHTA and CDR2 is FQGNSA. J lost 1 base, V lost 0 bases, and 5 bases had no gene match. The CDR3 spells CASSLAPRGLSYEQYF. The DNA of the CDR3 is TGTGCCAGCAGCTTAGCGCCCAGGGGGCTTTCCTACGAGCAGTACTTC.

The genes are TRBV29-1 and TRBJ2-1; 11 bases are a match to TRBD1. J lost 2 bases, V lost 4 bases, and 4 bases had no gene match. The CDR3 is 15 residues long. Germline V gene lookup returns CDR1 SQVTM and CDR2 ANQGSEA. DNA of the CDR3: TGCAGCGTTGTCGGGACAGGGGGTACCTACAATGAGCAGTTCTTC. Its protein is CSVVGTGGTYNEQFF.

The chain recombines TRBV7-9 with TRBJ2-7, with a tentative D call TRBD1 (5 bases). The V gene's germline CDR1 is SEHNR and CDR2 FQNEAQ (reference sequence). V lost 2 bases and J 3 bases, leaving 11 bases between the germline ends. The CDR3 is 14 amino acids. DNA for the CDR3: TGTGCCAGCAGCTTAACAGGTCTTCGCTACGAGCAGTACTTC. Translated, it gives CASSLTGLRYEQYF.

This chain links TRBV19 with TRBJ2-1; D is uncertain. Trimming cost V 7 bases and J 4 bases, with 17 bases left between them. Germline loops: CDR1 LNHDA, CDR2 SQIVND (reference sequence). The CDR3 runs to 15 residues. The CDR3 sequence: CASTIAEIGYNEQFF. The DNA for the CDR3 is TGTGCCAGTACCATAGCTGAAATTGGTTACAATGAGCAGTTCTTC.

V is TRBV28 and J is TRBJ2-7; 13 nucleotides match TRBD2. The CDR3 consists of 18 residues. Germline V gives CDR1 MDHEN, CDR2 SYDVKM. Unmatched junction bases numbered 12, after V lost 2 bases and J lost 5 bases. The CDR3 sequence: CASSLAGLAGVWKDEQYF. CDR3 nucleotides: TGTGCCAGCAGTTTAGCCGGACTAGCGGGAGTGTGGAAGGACGAGCAGTACTTC. Filled out from reference TRBV28 and TRBJ2-7, the complete variable domain reads DVKVTQSSRYLVKRTGEKVFLECVQDMDHENMFWYRQDPGLGLRLIYFSYDVKMKEKGDIPEGYSVSREKKERFSLILESASTNQTSMYLCASSLAGLAGVWKDEQYFGPGTRLTVT.